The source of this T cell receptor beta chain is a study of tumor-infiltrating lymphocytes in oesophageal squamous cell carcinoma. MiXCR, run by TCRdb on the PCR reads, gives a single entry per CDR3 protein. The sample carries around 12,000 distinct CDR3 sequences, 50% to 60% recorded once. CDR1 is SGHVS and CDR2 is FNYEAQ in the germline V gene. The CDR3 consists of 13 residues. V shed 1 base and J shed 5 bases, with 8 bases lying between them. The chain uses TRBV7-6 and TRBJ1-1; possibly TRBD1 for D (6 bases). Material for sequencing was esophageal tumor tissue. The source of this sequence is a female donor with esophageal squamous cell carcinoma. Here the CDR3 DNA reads TGTGCCAGCAGCTTAGGGACAGTAACTGAAGCTTTCTTT. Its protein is CASSLGTVTEAFF.